Detailed here is one T cell receptor (beta chain). After removal of 6 bases from V and 0 bases from J, the junction contained 10 bases not matched to a gene. CDR3 length: 17 residues. Germline CDR1 and CDR2: MDHEN and SYDVKM. These data are taken from a study of blood T cell repertoires in COVID-19. Original analysis: Counts of nucleated cells, estimated from reference gene primer amplification, were obtained. Clones were read by immunoSEQ multiplex PCR, and TCRdb kept only the in-frame ones, dropping some. V and J calls and clone size follow that table, whereas D and trimming were derived from the DNA. Of some 200,000 clones listed, around 80% are singletons.

The chain uses TRBV28 and TRBJ2-2, with 7 bases fitting TRBD1. This TCR was recovered from a woman older than 75 with COVID-19, enrolled during active disease. Sequenced sample: peripheral blood. Here the CDR3 DNA reads TGTGCCAGCAGACCGTCCTCTGGGACAGCGAACACCGGGGAGCTGTTTTTT. Translating it yields CASRPSSGTANTGELFF.